This TCR beta chain appears in the sequencing data of a study of Ad26.COV2.S vaccination and SARS-CoV-2 variants. Study in general: Of the COV1001 trial arms, the Ad26.COV2.S arm included the donor. Donor got 5x10^10 or 1x10^11 viral particles of Ad26.COV2.S. Study results and limitations: Compared with placebo recipients, vaccine recipients had higher spike-specific TCR breadth.

Germline CDR1 is SGHNT and CDR2 is YYREEE (reference sequence). The V gene lost 4 bases and the J gene lost 0 bases, with 11 bases spanning the gap. The CDR3 sequence is 15 residues long. Method: immunoSEQ multiplex PCR; TCRdb's copy keeps in-frame clones and lacks some. The sample has about 350,000 clones, 86% seen once; the top ten hold 9.5% to 12%. This clone has at least ten counts. Its antigen is not known. Specified treatment: roughly 18 received Ad26.COV2.S at low or high dose, single or two shots; about 5 received placebo; per-sample allocation not given. Day 63 following the first vaccine or placebo injection was when the samples were taken.

The chain couples TRBV5-4 to TRBJ1-3, with a possible D match to TRBD1 (6 bases). Here the sequenced sample was peripheral blood, taken in a trial of Ad26.COV2.S vaccine versus placebo. This TCR came from a person between 18 and 59 years old who received the Ad26.COV2.S COVID-19 vaccine or a placebo. The chain's CDR3 is CASSPPDSSGNTIYF. DNA of the CDR3: TGTGCCAGCAGCCCCCCGGACAGCTCTGGAAACACCATATATTTT.